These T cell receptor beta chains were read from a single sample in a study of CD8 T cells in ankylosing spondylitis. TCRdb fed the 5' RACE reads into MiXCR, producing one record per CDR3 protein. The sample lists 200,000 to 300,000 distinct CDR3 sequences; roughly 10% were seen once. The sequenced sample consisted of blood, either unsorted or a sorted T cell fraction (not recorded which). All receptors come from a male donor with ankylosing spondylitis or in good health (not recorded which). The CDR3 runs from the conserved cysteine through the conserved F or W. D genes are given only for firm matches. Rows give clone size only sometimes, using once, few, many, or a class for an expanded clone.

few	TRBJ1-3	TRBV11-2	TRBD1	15	CASTTGTATGNTIYF	TGTGCCAGCACCACCGGGACAGCCACTGGAAACACCATATATTTT
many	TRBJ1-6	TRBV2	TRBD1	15	CASGTGTGLNSPLHF	TGTGCCAGCGGGACCGGGACAGGGTTAAATTCACCCCTCCACTTT
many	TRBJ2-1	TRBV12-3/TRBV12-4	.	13	CASSGRDWNEQFF	TGTGCCAGCAGTGGGCGGGATTGGAATGAGCAGTTCTTC
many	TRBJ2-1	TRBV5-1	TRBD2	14	CASRPGTTLNEQFF	TGCGCCAGCAGGCCCGGGACTACCCTAAATGAGCAGTTCTTC
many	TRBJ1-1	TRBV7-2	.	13	CASSFPGLTEAFF	TGTGCCAGCAGCTTTCCGGGTTTAACTGAAGCTTTCTTT
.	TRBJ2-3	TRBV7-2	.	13	CASSSEAGNTQYF	TGTGCCAGCAGCTCAGAAGCCGGGAATACGCAGTATTTT
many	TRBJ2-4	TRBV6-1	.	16	CASSPSTGLAKNIQYF	TGTGCCAGCAGTCCCTCCACAGGGCTAGCCAAAAACATTCAGTACTTC
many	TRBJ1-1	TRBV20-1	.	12	CSGGPANTEAFF	TGCAGTGGGGGGCCCGCGAACACTGAAGCTTTCTTT
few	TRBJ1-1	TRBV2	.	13	CASSATGQTEAFF	TGTGCCAGCAGTGCTACAGGGCAAACTGAAGCTTTCTTT
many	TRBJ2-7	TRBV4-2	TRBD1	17	CASSQDRGGGPPYEQYF	TGTGCCAGCAGCCAAGATAGAGGGGGCGGGCCTCCCTACGAGCAGTACTTC
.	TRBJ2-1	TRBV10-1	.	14	CASSDFGGKNEQFF	TGCGCCAGCAGTGATTTTGGGGGAAAGAATGAGCAGTTCTTC
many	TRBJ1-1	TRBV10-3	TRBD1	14	CAISGTEVDTEAFF	TGTGCCATCAGCGGGACAGAAGTCGACACTGAAGCTTTCTTT
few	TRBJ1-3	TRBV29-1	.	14	CSVVAGQSGNTIYF	TGCAGCGTTGTGGCAGGACAATCTGGAAACACCATATATTTT
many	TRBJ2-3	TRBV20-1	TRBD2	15	CSAISGGVGADTQYF	TGCAGTGCCATTAGCGGGGGGGTGGGGGCAGATACGCAGTATTTT